These T cell receptor beta chains were read from a single sample in a study of T cells in Graves' hyperthyroidism and ophthalmopathy. MiXCR was run by TCRdb on the multiplex PCR reads, yielding one entry per CDR3 protein. The table shows about 590,000 distinct CDR3 sequences, with 15% to 19% occurring only once. Sequencing input: blood. These TCRs come from a woman in her twenties or thirties with Graves' hyperthyroidism. CDR3s include the opening cysteine and the closing phenylalanine or tryptophan. A D gene is named only where the DNA matches it firmly. Clone size is given for some rows only: seen once, a few or many times, or a class if the clone is expanded.

J gene: TRBJ2-3; clone size: many; CDR3 length: 15; D gene: TRBD2; V gene: TRBV6-1; CDR3 DNA: TGTGCCAGCAGCCCGACTAGCGGGAGGGCCAATACGCAGTATTTT; CDR3 protein: CASSPTSGRANTQYF
J gene: TRBJ2-7; clone size: few; CDR3 length: 14; D gene: NA; V gene: TRBV20-1; CDR3 DNA: TGCAGTGCTCCCCCCCGGCGGGCCGGGGGCGAGCAGTACTTC; CDR3 protein: CSAPPRRAGGEQYF
J gene: TRBJ2-2; clone size: NA; CDR3 length: 14; D gene: TRBD1; V gene: TRBV29-1; CDR3 DNA: TGCAGCGCAAGGACAGGGGTGGGCACCGGGGAGCCGTTTTTT; CDR3 protein: CSARTGVGTGEPFF
J gene: TRBJ2-5; clone size: many; CDR3 length: 19; D gene: NA; V gene: TRBV28; CDR3 DNA: TGTGCCAGCAGTTTAATTTCTGGGGCGGCCGACAGGTTCCAGGAGACCCAGTACTTC; CDR3 protein: CASSLISGAADRFQETQYF
J gene: TRBJ2-2; clone size: many; CDR3 length: 16; D gene: NA; V gene: TRBV7-3; CDR3 DNA: TGTGCCAGCAGCCCGTCCCGGGACAAGAACACCGGGGAGCTGTTTTTT; CDR3 protein: CASSPSRDKNTGELFF
J gene: TRBJ1-5; clone size: NA; CDR3 length: 15; D gene: NA; V gene: TRBV3-1; CDR3 DNA: TGTGCCAGCAGCCTCGGGGGAGGGAACAATCAGCCCCAGCATTTT; CDR3 protein: CASSLGGGNNQPQHF
J gene: TRBJ2-2; clone size: many; CDR3 length: 15; D gene: TRBD2; V gene: TRBV20-1; CDR3 DNA: TGCAGTACGATATCGGGACTAGGAGACACCGGGGAGCTGTTTTTT; CDR3 protein: CSTISGLGDTGELFF
J gene: TRBJ1-2; clone size: many; CDR3 length: 13; D gene: NA; V gene: TRBV6-1; CDR3 DNA: TGTGCCAGCAGCAGAGACAGGATATATGGCTACACCTTC; CDR3 protein: CASSRDRIYGYTF
J gene: TRBJ1-1; clone size: few; CDR3 length: 12; D gene: NA; V gene: TRBV6-1; CDR3 DNA: TGTGCCAGCAGTGAAGCGCCGCTCGAAGCTTTCTTT; CDR3 protein: CASSEAPLEAFF
J gene: TRBJ2-7; clone size: many; CDR3 length: 13; D gene: NA; V gene: TRBV20-1; CDR3 DNA: TGCAGTGCTTCAGATCTAGGGGGCTACGAGCAGTACTTC; CDR3 protein: CSASDLGGYEQYF
J gene: TRBJ2-1; clone size: few; CDR3 length: 17; D gene: TRBD2; V gene: TRBV4-3; CDR3 DNA: TGCGCCAGCAGCCAACGGGTTAGCACTAGCGGGCGGAATGAGCAGTTCTTC; CDR3 protein: CASSQRVSTSGRNEQFF
J gene: TRBJ2-3; clone size: NA; CDR3 length: 17; D gene: TRBD2; V gene: TRBV6-2/TRBV6-3; CDR3 DNA: TGTGCCAGCAGTCCCCCCAACTCGCGGGAGCAGGTAGATACGCAGTATTTT; CDR3 protein: CASSPPNSREQVDTQYF
J gene: TRBJ2-3; clone size: many; CDR3 length: 13; D gene: NA; V gene: TRBV28; CDR3 DNA: TGTGCCAGCATGAGGCTGAGCACAGATACGCAGTATTTT; CDR3 protein: CASMRLSTDTQYF
J gene: TRBJ2-7; clone size: few; CDR3 length: 12; D gene: NA; V gene: TRBV2; CDR3 DNA: TGTGCCAGCAGTGAAAATGTCTACGAGCAGTACTTC; CDR3 protein: CASSENVYEQYF
J gene: TRBJ1-3; clone size: many; CDR3 length: 14; D gene: NA; V gene: TRBV3-1; CDR3 DNA: TGTGCCAGCAGCCCTGACCTCTCTGGAAACACCATATATTTT; CDR3 protein: CASSPDLSGNTIYF
J gene: TRBJ2-1; clone size: many; CDR3 length: 15; D gene: NA; V gene: TRBV5-1; CDR3 DNA: TGCGCCAGCAGCCCCGGAGAGAGCTCCTACAATGAGCAGTTCTTC; CDR3 protein: CASSPGESSYNEQFF
J gene: TRBJ2-7; clone size: NA; CDR3 length: 13; D gene: NA; V gene: TRBV5-1; CDR3 DNA: TGCGCCAGCAGTTGGGACTTCTCCTACGAGCAGTACTTC; CDR3 protein: CASSWDFSYEQYF
J gene: TRBJ1-1; clone size: many; CDR3 length: 14; D gene: NA; V gene: TRBV18; CDR3 DNA: TGTGCCAGCTCACCAATGACAATGAACACTGAAGCTTTCTTT; CDR3 protein: CASSPMTMNTEAFF
J gene: TRBJ2-7; clone size: many; CDR3 length: 13; D gene: NA; V gene: TRBV6-1; CDR3 DNA: TGTGCCAGCAGGCCGGGCGGTACCTACGAGCAGTACTTC; CDR3 protein: CASRPGGTYEQYF
J gene: TRBJ1-1; clone size: few; CDR3 length: 14; D gene: NA; V gene: TRBV20-1; CDR3 DNA: TGCAGTGCTAGAGATAGGAAACACACGAAAGGGGCTTTCTTT; CDR3 protein: CSARDRKHTKGAFF
J gene: TRBJ2-1; clone size: few; CDR3 length: 16; D gene: TRBD1; V gene: TRBV9; CDR3 DNA: TGTGCCAGCAGCCCGCCCCCCGGGGACAGCCACAATGAGCAGTTCTTC; CDR3 protein: CASSPPPGDSHNEQFF
J gene: TRBJ1-5; clone size: many; CDR3 length: 15; D gene: TRBD1; V gene: TRBV6-2/TRBV6-3; CDR3 DNA: TGTGCCAGCAGGTCCGGGACAGGGGCTAATCAGCCCCAGCATTTT; CDR3 protein: CASRSGTGANQPQHF
J gene: TRBJ2-7; clone size: many; CDR3 length: 15; D gene: NA; V gene: TRBV28; CDR3 DNA: TGTGCCAGCAAAATCGGTTCTGTCGTGGTCTACGAGCAGTACTTC; CDR3 protein: CASKIGSVVVYEQYF
J gene: TRBJ2-7; clone size: many; CDR3 length: 15; D gene: TRBD2; V gene: TRBV7-8; CDR3 DNA: TGTGCCAGCAGCAGAATTAGCGGGAGGACATACGAGCAGTACTTC; CDR3 protein: CASSRISGRTYEQYF
J gene: TRBJ2-7; clone size: NA; CDR3 length: 14; D gene: NA; V gene: TRBV30; CDR3 DNA: TGTGCCTGGACTTCCGGGAAGGGGGACTACGAGCAGTACTTC; CDR3 protein: CAWTSGKGDYEQYF
J gene: TRBJ1-1; clone size: NA; CDR3 length: 14; D gene: TRBD1; V gene: TRBV19; CDR3 DNA: TGTGCCATTTCGGACAGGGGGCTTGGCACTGAAGCTTTCTTT; CDR3 protein: CAISDRGLGTEAFF